This TCR beta chain was recorded in a study of neurological immune-mediated disorders. This clonotype was seen ten or more times. The antigen remains unidentified. The cDNA came from 5'RACE with 10-nucleotide random UMIs. The output of every sequencing run, over 190 million TCR-beta sequences, came from 15-18 subjects. MiXCR, run by TCRdb on the 5' RACE reads, gives a single entry per CDR3 protein. The sample carries tens of thousands of distinct CDR3 sequences, 3.4% recorded once. Study-level results: When repertoires were grouped phylogenetically, those of 18 of 34 multiple sclerosis patients fell into one related-CDR3 cluster, a possible signature.

The germline V gene encodes CDR1 ENHRY and CDR2 SYGVKD. Trimming removed 3 bases from V and 7 bases from J; junction bases left unmatched: 9. The CDR3 is made up of 15 amino acids. This clonotype was sampled from a man aged 35 to 55 with multiple sclerosis. V and J are TRBV10-3 and TRBJ1-1; TRBD1 aligns across 9 bases. The specimen was PBMCs. The CDR3: CAISEDRTGVGEAFF. The CDR3 DNA is TGTGCCATCAGTGAAGACAGGACAGGGGTGGGTGAAGCTTTCTTT.